Shown below are 27 T cell receptor beta chains from a single sample sequenced in a study of blood T cell repertoires in COVID-19. Method: immunoSEQ multiplex PCR; TCRdb's copy keeps in-frame clones and lacks some. The sample lists roughly 130,000 clones, just under 85% seen once, with roughly 3.5% in the top ten. Sequencing input: PBMCs or T cells enriched from blood (not recorded which). These receptors were obtained from a woman aged 50 to 60 with acute COVID-19.

Turning to this clone: One junction end does not reproduce the germline sequence, and a read error may be involved. This sequence joins TRBV11-2 and TRBJ1-1, with D perhaps matching TRBD1 (5 bases). Germline lookup yields CDR1 SGHAT and CDR2 FQNNGV. CDR3 length: 15 residues. DNA for the CDR3: TGTGCCAGCACCTTAACGCGGGGCGAGTCCCCTGAAGCTTTCTTT. Encoded protein: CASTLTRGESPEAFF.

The rearrangement joins TRBV12-3 or TRBV12-4 to TRBJ2-2; D may be TRBD1 (5 bases). The CDR3 sequence is 13 residues long. V was cut by 5 bases and J by 6 bases, with 10 bases left in between. CDR3 protein: CASSLRVAGELFF. Written as DNA, the CDR3 is TGTGCCAGCAGTCTCAGGGTAGCCGGGGAGCTGTTTTTT.

The chain carries TRBV29-1 and TRBJ2-7, with D possibly matching TRBD1 (5 bases). V lost 4 bases and J 2 bases, leaving 12 bases between the germline ends. The length of the CDR3 is 13 residues. The germline gives CDR1 SQVTM, CDR2 ANQGSEA. CDR3 coding DNA: TGCAGCGTTGCAGGGTTAGAGACCTACGAGCAGTACTTC. Protein: CSVAGLETYEQYF.

In its sample, this clone was seen a few times. The V call is TRBV5-4, the J call TRBJ2-3; 12 bases line up with TRBD2. From germline, CDR1 is SGHNT and CDR2 YYREEE (reference sequence). The junction had 8 bases not matched to a gene; V was cut back by 3 bases and J by 6 bases. CDR3 size: 16 residues. The CDR3 loop is CASSSGLAGWRDTQYF. Written as DNA, the CDR3 is TGTGCCAGCAGCTCAGGACTAGCGGGATGGAGGGATACGCAGTATTTT.

The chain has TRBV7-9 and TRBJ2-2; TRBD1 aligns across 9 bases. Trimming removed 3 bases from V and 7 bases from J; junction bases left unmatched: 9. Germline V lookup: CDR1 SEHNR, CDR2 FQNEAQ (reference sequence). This CDR3 has 16 amino acids. CDR3 loop: CASSFPGTGLNGELFF. The CDR3 nucleotides are TGTGCCAGCAGCTTCCCCGGGACAGGGCTCAACGGGGAGCTGTTTTTT. Full variable domain (rest looked up from reference TRBV7-9 and TRBJ2-2): DTGVSQNPRHKITKRGQNVTFRCDPISEHNRLYWYRQTLGQGPEFLTYFQNEAQLEKSRLLSDRFSAERPKGSFSTLEIQRTEQGDSAMYLCASSFPGTGLNGELFFGEGSRLTVL.

This rearrangement joins TRBV11-2 to TRBJ2-7; 13 bases match TRBD2. The V gene end was trimmed by 1 base and the J gene end by 6 bases; junction bases not matched to a gene: 6. CDR1 and CDR2 (germline): SGHAT, FQNNGV. The CDR3 totals 16 residues. The CDR3 region is CASSLVLGLAGSEQYF. CDR3 coding DNA: TGTGCCAGCAGCTTAGTTCTGGGACTAGCGGGGTCCGAGCAGTACTTC.

This chain links TRBV11-2 with TRBJ1-2; no clear D. The CDR3 loop spans 15 amino acids. Germline V gives CDR1 SGHAT, CDR2 FQNNGV. V was clipped by 6 bases and J by 8 bases, with 22 bases between them. CDR3: CASSRPHGESEGYTF. Here the CDR3 DNA reads TGTGCCAGCAGTCGCCCTCACGGGGAATCGGAAGGCTACACCTTC.

Of note for this clone: At one end the junction does not follow the germline gene, possibly because of a read error. The chain carries TRBV15 and TRBJ2-5; no definite D call. This CDR3 spans 15 amino acids. Per the germline V gene, CDR1 is LNHNV and CDR2 is YYDKDF (reference sequence). This CDR3 is CATSRDPQVQETQYF. CDR3 coding DNA: TGTGCCACCAGCCGAGACCCGCAGGTCCAAGAGACCCAGTACTTC.

V usage is TRBV10-1 and J usage is TRBJ2-7; D gene ambiguous. This CDR3 region has 9 residues. Trimming removed 9 bases at V and 3 bases at J, with 3 bases between. The germline V gene has CDR1 WNHNN and CDR2 SYGVQD (reference sequence). The chain's CDR3 is CASNYEQYF. The CDR3 nucleotides are TGCGCCAGTAACTACGAGCAGTACTTC.

The CDR3 DNA reads TGTGCCTGGAGTGTACAAACGAACACTGAAGCTTTCTTT. This encodes CAWSVQTNTEAFF. V and J are TRBV30 and TRBJ1-1; no clear D gene. Germline V lookup: CDR1 GTSNPN, CDR2 SVGIG (reference sequence). Trimming removed 0 bases at V and 1 base at J, with 6 bases between. This CDR3 has 13 residues.

The rearrangement links TRBV6-2 or TRBV6-3 to TRBJ1-5, with TRBD1 matching over 7 bases. The CDR3 covers 14 residues. The V and J ends lost 2 bases and 9 bases, in that order; junction bases with no gene match: 7. Germline values: CDR1 MNHEY, CDR2 SVGEGT. Here the CDR3 reads CASSYGQATGPQHF. CDR3 nucleotide sequence: TGTGCCAGCAGTTACGGACAGGCTACAGGGCCCCAGCATTTT.

This clone came up once. The J gene is TRBJ2-1, the V gene TRBV2, with 11 bases lining up with TRBD2. Trimming removed 7 bases from V and 1 base from J; junction bases left unmatched: 9. This CDR3 comprises 17 residues. Per germline, CDR1 SNHLY and CDR2 FYNNEI. CDR3 sequence (DNA): TGTGCCAGCATCCAACAGACTAGCGGGAAATCCTACAATGAGCAGTTCTTC. Protein product: CASIQQTSGKSYNEQFF.

V gene TRBV28 combines with J gene TRBJ2-7, with 8 bases that match TRBD2. CDR1 is MDHEN and CDR2 is SYDVKM in the germline V gene. The CDR3 sequence is 16 residues long. V gave up 4 bases and J gave up 2 bases; unmatched junction bases: 10. In DNA, the CDR3 is TGTGCCAGCAGTTCCCAGGCGGGGGGCCGGACCTACGAGCAGTACTTC. Its translation is CASSSQAGGRTYEQYF.

The chain is built from TRBV2 and TRBJ2-1, with 10 bases aligning to TRBD1. Germline CDR1 is SNHLY and CDR2 is FYNNEI. J was trimmed by 3 bases and V by 3 bases; bases with no gene match: 2. The CDR3 runs 15 residues. This CDR3 reads CASSEGQGFYNEQFF. CDR3 DNA sequence: TGTGCCAGCAGTGAGGGACAGGGGTTCTACAATGAGCAGTTCTTC.

The J gene is TRBJ2-1, the V gene TRBV5-4; TRBD1 aligns across 7 bases. CDR1 SGHNT and CDR2 YYREEE come from the germline V gene (reference sequence). With 5 bases clipped from V and 2 bases from J, the junction kept 10 bases outside the gene matches. The CDR3 consists of 16 residues. The CDR3 coding sequence is TGTGCCAGCAGTCCCACGACAGGGAGCGCCTACAATGAGCAGTTCTTC. Translating it yields CASSPTTGSAYNEQFF.

The V and J genes are TRBV7-8 and TRBJ2-1, with 8 bases fitting TRBD2. With V trimmed by 1 base and J by 8 bases, 10 bases remained unmatched. The CDR3 has 16 amino acids. Germline-derived CDR1 and CDR2 are SGHVS and FQNEAQ. The CDR3 DNA follows: TGTGCCAGCAGCTTAGAATGGGGACTAGTCGGCGATGAGCAGTTCTTC. Protein sequence: CASSLEWGLVGDEQFF.

The chain employs TRBV5-4 and TRBJ1-3, with a tentative D call TRBD1 (6 bases). CDR3 size: 17 residues. Germline V gene sequence: CDR1 SGHNT, CDR2 YYREEE (reference sequence). V lost 1 base to trimming and J lost 0 bases, with 14 bases between them. CDR3 DNA: TGTGCCAGCAGCTTGTTAGGGGGGGCGTTCTCTGGAAACACCATATATTTT. Its translation is CASSLLGGAFSGNTIYF. Based on the CDR3 plus reference TRBV5-4 and TRBJ1-3, the full variable domain is ETGVTQSPTHLIKTRGQQVTLRCSSQSGHNTVSWYQQALGQGPQFIFQYYREEENGRGNFPPRFSGLQFPNYSSELNVNALELDDSALYLCASSLLGGAFSGNTIYFGEGSWLTVV.

This rearrangement joins TRBV30 to TRBJ1-1; 8 nucleotides line up with TRBD1. The CDR3 extends over 12 amino acids. The germline CDR1 and CDR2 sequences are GTSNPN and SVGIG (reference sequence). V was clipped by 5 bases and J by 6 bases; unmatched bases: 5. The CDR3 DNA sequence: TGTGCCTGGGGAACAGGGGGGTCTGAAGCTTTCTTT. Its protein is CAWGTGGSEAFF.

This chain connects TRBV18 to TRBJ2-3, with 9 bases fitting TRBD1. The germline V gene encodes CDR1 KGHSH and CDR2 LQKENI. Trimming removed 4 bases from V and 2 bases from J; junction bases left unmatched: 7. This CDR3 comprises 16 residues. The DNA for the CDR3 is TGTGCCAGCTCACAGACCGGGACAGGGCCCACAGATACGCAGTATTTT. Translation gives CASSQTGTGPTDTQYF.

The rearrangement links TRBV29-1 to TRBJ1-1; TRBD1 is a possible D gene (6 bases). V lost 6 bases and J 0 bases, leaving 11 bases between the germline ends. There are 13 residues in the CDR3. The germline V gene has CDR1 SQVTM and CDR2 ANQGSEA. The CDR3 DNA sequence: TGCAGCGTACCGACAGGTTTGAACACTGAAGCTTTCTTT. Translated: CSVPTGLNTEAFF. The full variable domain, its missing parts supplied by reference TRBV29-1 and TRBJ1-1, is SAVISQKPSRDICQRGTSLTIQCQVDSQVTMMFWYRQQPGQSLTLIATANQGSEATYESGFVIDKFPISRPNLTFSTLTVSNMSPEDSSIYLCSVPTGLNTEAFFGQGTRLTVV.

The V and J genes are TRBV3-1 (or the pseudogene TRBV3-2) and TRBJ2-7; no definite D call. Trimming removed 1 base from V and 3 bases from J, with 10 bases in between. Germline assignment: CDR1 LGHDT and CDR2 YNNKEL (reference sequence). The CDR3 consists of 14 residues. In nucleotides, the CDR3 is TGTGCCAGCAGCCAAGGCCTAGTGGGCTACGAGCAGTACTTC. Protein product: CASSQGLVGYEQYF.

V is TRBV5-1 and J is TRBJ2-5; tentatively, D is TRBD1 (5 bases). The CDR3 runs 14 residues. Germline CDR1 and CDR2: SGHRS and YFSETQ. V lost 4 bases, J lost 1 base, and 11 bases lay in between. CDR3 bases: TGCGCCAGCAGCCTCGACAGATCCCAAGAGACCCAGTACTTC. Translated: CASSLDRSQETQYF.

The chain couples TRBV30 to TRBJ1-4; perhaps TRBD1 as D (6 bases). CDR1 and CDR2 (germline): GTSNPN, SVGIG (reference sequence). V lost 5 bases and J 1 base, leaving 8 bases between the germline ends. The CDR3 spans 13 residues. In nucleotides, the CDR3 is TGTGCCTGGGGACAGAGAACTAATGAAAAACTGTTTTTT. Residues: CAWGQRTNEKLFF.

This clone has more than one count but fewer than ten. The rearrangement uses TRBV19 and TRBJ1-5, with TRBD1 identical over 8 bases. Per the germline V gene, CDR1 is LNHDA and CDR2 is SQIVND (reference sequence). The J segment lost 5 bases and the V segment lost 7 bases, leaving 13 bases of the junction unmatched. CDR3 length: 16 amino acids. The CDR3 protein is CASIQQGGPRDQPQHF. CDR3 DNA: TGTGCCAGTATACAACAGGGGGGACCCAGAGATCAGCCCCAGCATTTT.

The rearrangement uses TRBV9 and TRBJ1-2; TRBD1 is a possible D gene (6 bases). Trimming took 4 bases from V and 6 from J, leaving 22 bases between them. Per the germline V gene, CDR1 is SGDLS and CDR2 is YYNGEE. The CDR3 length is 16 residues. The CDR3 sequence: CASSPRVSAGVNGYTF. In DNA form, the CDR3 reads TGTGCCAGCAGCCCCCGAGTTTCGGCAGGGGTAAATGGCTACACCTTC.

This clone was seen a handful of times. The chain has TRBV29-1 and TRBJ1-1; 9 bases fit TRBD1. Germline trimming cut 6 bases from V and 1 base from J; bases unmatched to any gene: 3. Germline CDR1 reads SQVTM; CDR2 reads ANQGSEA. The CDR3 totals 13 residues. This CDR3 reads CSVMTGGNTEAFF. The CDR3 nucleotides read TGCAGCGTGATGACAGGGGGGAACACTGAAGCTTTCTTT.

The V gene is TRBV2, the J gene TRBJ1-1; D perhaps matches TRBD1 (6 bases). Per germline, CDR1 SNHLY and CDR2 FYNNEI. V shed 6 bases and J shed 1 base, with 12 bases lying between them. The CDR3 runs to 14 residues. This chain's CDR3 is CASRGGRRNTEAFF. CDR3 coding DNA: TGTGCCAGCAGGGGGGGGCGTCGGAACACTGAAGCTTTCTTT.